This entry describes one TCR beta chain. This entry is derived from a study of blood T cell repertoires in COVID-19. Whole-study context: Nucleic acid was either cDNA or gDNA, and it came from T cells, B-cell-depleted T cells, or PBMCs.

Method: immunoSEQ multiplex PCR; TCRdb's copy keeps in-frame clones and lacks some. The sample contains over 250,000 clones, approximately 84% of which appear only once. The V end lost 1 base, the J end lost 4 bases, and 22 bases lay between the germline ends. Germline V gene lookup returns CDR1 MNHEY and CDR2 SMNVEV (reference sequence). The CDR3 loop spans 18 amino acids. V usage is TRBV27 and J usage is TRBJ1-2, with TRBD1 as a possible D gene (6 bases). This receptor was identified in a human donor with COVID-19, enrolled during active disease. The donor label of this sample is uncertain. The sample consisted of peripheral blood. The chain's CDR3 is CASSLFIPRKGDPYGYTF. The CDR3 region has the DNA TGTGCCAGCAGTTTATTTATCCCTCGAAAGGGGGACCCCTATGGCTACACCTTC.